The 6 T cell receptor beta chains given below trace back to one sample, sequenced in a study of Ad26.COV2.S vaccination and SARS-CoV-2 variants. The treatment is: 15 to 20 received Ad26.COV2.S at low or high dose, single or two shots; 5 received placebo; per-sample allocation not given. Each sample was drawn 63 days after the first injection (of vaccine or placebo). The data were produced by immunoSEQ multiplex PCR, yet TCRdb's version contains in-frame clones alone and is incomplete. The sample holds about 320,000 clones; about 90% are singletons and the top ten take around 5%. This specimen was peripheral blood, taken in a trial of Ad26.COV2.S vaccine versus placebo. All receptors come from a person aged 18-60 years who received the Ad26.COV2.S COVID-19 vaccine or a placebo.

The J gene is TRBJ2-1, the V gene TRBV29-1; a weak D match, TRBD2 (7 bases). The CDR3 is 16 residues long. CDR1 and CDR2 from the germline V gene are SQVTM and ANQGSEA. The V and J ends lost 6 bases and 0 bases respectively, with 18 bases between them. The CDR3 nucleotides read TGCAGCGTCCAAGGGGGGGAGGCCAGCTCCTACAATGAGCAGTTCTTC. The encoded protein is CSVQGGEASSYNEQFF.

J is TRBJ2-4 and V is TRBV20-1, with TRBD2 matching 11 bases. CDR1 DFQATT and CDR2 SNEGSKA come from the germline V gene (reference sequence). This CDR3 region has 18 residues. The V gene end was trimmed by 3 bases and the J gene end by 0 bases; junction bases not matched to a gene: 10. Here the CDR3 DNA reads TGCAGTGCTAGTAAGACTAGCGGGAATAATTTAGCCAAAAACATTCAGTACTTC. Amino acid sequence: CSASKTSGNNLAKNIQYF.

The chain employs TRBV5-4 and TRBJ2-1, with 13 bases matching TRBD2. The germline V gene has CDR1 SGHNT and CDR2 YYREEE (reference sequence). CDR3 length: 17 amino acids. V was pared by 7 bases and J by 7 bases, with 14 bases of the junction left unmatched. The CDR3 DNA reads as TGTGCCAGCTTACCTGGACTAGCGGGAGTCTCGGGGAATGAGCAGTTCTTC. Its translation: CASLPGLAGVSGNEQFF. The full variable domain, in which reference TRBV5-4 and TRBJ2-1 provide the parts outside the CDR3, is ETGVTQSPTHLIKTRGQQVTLRCSSQSGHNTVSWYQQALGQGPQFIFQYYREEENGRGNFPPRFSGLQFPNYSSELNVNALELDDSALYLCASLPGLAGVSGNEQFFGPGTRLTVL.

In its sample, this clone was seen once. The gene calls are TRBV19 and TRBJ1-1; weak D call: TRBD1 (6 bases). This CDR3 has 15 amino acids. The germline V gene has CDR1 LNHDA and CDR2 SQIVND (reference sequence). With 7 bases removed from V and 3 bases from J, the gap between germline ends came to 18 bases. The CDR3 region has the DNA TGTGCCAGTACCGGAAACAGGGCGCGGGACACTGAAGCTTTCTTT. This encodes CASTGNRARDTEAFF.

The rearrangement links TRBV7-9 to TRBJ2-5; D is ambiguous. V lost 7 bases and J 5 bases, leaving 17 bases between the germline ends. Germline CDR1 is SEHNR and CDR2 is FQNEAQ (reference sequence). This CDR3 is built from 14 residues. In DNA form, the CDR3 reads TGTGCCAGCACCCCGGGCCGCCAGAGGGAGACCCAGTACTTC. The encoded protein is CASTPGRQRETQYF.

The chain uses TRBV12-5 and TRBJ1-5; D is uncertain. CDR1 is LGHNT and CDR2 is FRNRAP in the germline V gene. Trimming shortened V by 5 bases and J by 5 bases, and 10 bases separated the two germline ends. The length of the CDR3 is 13 residues. The CDR3 loop reads CASGLGRDQPQHF. The CDR3, as DNA: TGTGCTAGTGGTCTTGGACGGGATCAGCCCCAGCATTTT. Together with reference TRBV12-5 and TRBJ1-5, the CDR3 gives the full variable domain: DARVTQTPRHKVTEMGQEVTMRCQPILGHNTVFWYRQTMMQGLELLAYFRNRAPLDDSGMPKDRFSAEMPDATLATLKIQPSEPRDSAVYFCASGLGRDQPQHFGDGTRLSIL.